The 19 T cell receptor beta chains below were found in one sample sequenced in a study of cytomegalovirus exposure and HLA in healthy donors. Vbeta (60) and Jbeta (13) primers were used in the PCR. Sequenced by immunoSEQ multiplex PCR; TCRdb stores in-frame clones only, minus some. The sample lists some 160,000 clones, about 79% occurring once. The sample taken for sequencing was PBMCs. The receptors shown here come from a woman aged 25 to 39 in good health and CMV-seronegative.

The chain combines TRBV5-6 with TRBJ1-5; a possible D gene is TRBD1 (5 bases). The CDR3 length is 16 residues. The V gene lost 1 base and the J gene lost 2 bases, with 13 bases spanning the gap. Germline V gene lookup returns CDR1 SGHDT and CDR2 YYEEEE. The CDR3 DNA follows: TGTGCCAGCAGCTTGAAGCGCAGGGAGGGCAATCAGCCCCAGCATTTT. Residues: CASSLKRREGNQPQHF.

The chain recombines TRBV5-6 with TRBJ1-1; D is uncertain. This CDR3 comprises 12 residues. Trimming took off 5 bases at V and 7 bases at J, with 12 bases between the two ends. Germline CDR1 reads SGHDT; CDR2 reads YYEEEE. CDR3 DNA: TGTGCCAGCAGTCTGCCCAACGGTGAAGCTTTCTTT. It is translated as CASSLPNGEAFF.

J is TRBJ1-1 and V is TRBV30, with TRBD1 matching over 7 bases. Germline V gene lookup returns CDR1 GTSNPN and CDR2 SVGIG (reference sequence). After removal of 5 bases from V and 3 bases from J, the junction contained 12 bases not matched to a gene. The CDR3 has 15 amino acids. This CDR3 reads CAWAYPGQRHTEAFF. CDR3 coding DNA: TGTGCCTGGGCGTACCCGGGACAGAGGCACACTGAAGCTTTCTTT.

The CDR3 DNA reads as TGTGCCAGCAGCGTCCAGGGATCTGGGGCCAACGTCCTGACTTTC. The encoded protein is CASSVQGSGANVLTF. The rearrangement joins TRBV9 to TRBJ2-6; a possible D gene is TRBD1 (5 bases). Germline CDR1 reads SGDLS; CDR2 reads YYNGEE. V lost 2 bases, J lost 1 base, and 7 bases lay in between. The CDR3 has 15 amino acids.

The rearrangement joins TRBV7-9 to TRBJ1-4; TRBD1 agrees at 7 bases. This CDR3 comprises 14 residues. After removal of 0 bases from V and 8 bases from J, the junction contained 3 bases not matched to a gene. Germline CDR1 and CDR2: SEHNR and FQNEAQ (reference sequence). The CDR3 is CASSLAGGGEKLFF. In DNA, the CDR3 is TGTGCCAGCAGCTTAGCTGGAGGGGGCGAAAAACTGTTTTTT.

In this sample, this clone turned up once. The chain carries TRBV7-2 and TRBJ1-2; 7 bases are a match to TRBD1. Trimming removed 1 base from V and 10 bases from J; junction bases left unmatched: 12. CDR3 length equals 15 residues. Germline CDR1 reads SGHTA; CDR2 reads FQGNSA. The CDR3 sequence: CASSLGQGTATAYTF. DNA of the CDR3: TGTGCCAGCAGCTTAGGGCAAGGGACAGCGACTGCCTACACCTTC.

The chain links TRBV7-2 to TRBJ1-1, with TRBD1 identical over 7 bases. The length of the CDR3 is 16 residues. V lost 3 bases to trimming and J lost 0 bases; unmatched junction nucleotides: 7. The germline CDR1 and CDR2 sequences are SGHTA and FQGNSA. The DNA for the CDR3 is TGTGCCAGCAGCTTGGGACAGTCTCCCATGAACACTGAAGCTTTCTTT. Translating gives CASSLGQSPMNTEAFF.

The CDR3 region has the DNA TGTGCCAGCAGTTTACGGGGTCCCTACAATGAGCAGTTCTTC. Residues: CASSLRGPYNEQFF. The chain has TRBV27 and TRBJ2-1, with D possibly TRBD2 on 5 matching bases. CDR1 and CDR2 (germline): MNHEY, SMNVEV (reference sequence). Trimming removed 2 bases from V and 2 bases from J, with 7 bases in between. The length of the CDR3 is 14 residues.

The chain couples TRBV6-1 to TRBJ2-1; D unclear. The CDR3 runs to 16 residues. The V end was cut by 2 bases, the J end by 0 bases, with 11 bases between. The germline CDR1 and CDR2 sequences are MNHNS and SASEGT. CDR3 bases: TGTGCCAGCAGTGAAAGAGGAACTAACTCCTACAATGAGCAGTTCTTC. This codes for CASSERGTNSYNEQFF.

To note about this clone: A much larger clone sits a single nucleotide away, making a read error possible. This same CDR3 is encoded by further DNA sequences in the sample. The chain has TRBV6-1 and TRBJ2-2; D possibly corresponds to TRBD2 (5 bases). The CDR3 has 15 residues. CDR1 is MNHNS and CDR2 is SASEGT in the germline V gene. V was shortened by 1 base and J by 6 bases, with 12 bases between the two germline ends. The CDR3: CASSEGERGAGELFF. Here the CDR3 DNA reads TGTGCCAGCAGTGAAGGGGAACGGGGAGCCGGGGAGCTGTTTTTT.

This clone was seen once. This chain links TRBV6-1 with TRBJ1-4; D possibly corresponds to TRBD1 (6 bases). The germline V gene encodes CDR1 MNHNS and CDR2 SASEGT. The V gene lost 6 bases and the J gene lost 0 bases, with 11 bases spanning the gap. The CDR3 spans 15 residues. Here the CDR3 reads CASSQGSATNEKLFF. CDR3 in DNA: TGTGCCAGCAGCCAGGGGAGCGCAACTAATGAAAAACTGTTTTTT.

V usage is TRBV5-1 and J usage is TRBJ1-4; D might be TRBD1 (6 bases). V lost 5 bases and J lost 3, with 14 bases in between. The germline gives CDR1 SGHRS, CDR2 YFSETQ. There are 15 residues in the CDR3. The CDR3 sequence: CASRPTGKSNEKLFF. In nucleotides, the CDR3 is TGCGCCAGCAGGCCCACAGGGAAATCTAATGAAAAACTGTTTTTT.

This clone has just one count. This rearrangement joins TRBV28 to TRBJ1-2; D might be TRBD1 (6 bases). The CDR3 length is 17 residues. Germline values: CDR1 MDHEN, CDR2 SYDVKM. The ends were cut back, 2 bases at V and 0 bases at J, with 16 bases in the middle. The CDR3 DNA sequence: TGTGCCAGCAGTTTAGCAGGGAGGGGGAGAGCTAACTATGGCTACACCTTC. This encodes CASSLAGRGRANYGYTF.

The V gene is TRBV7-2, the J gene TRBJ2-4; 8 bases map to TRBD1. The CDR3 sequence is 14 residues long. The junction had 9 bases not matched to a gene; V was cut back by 5 bases and J by 9 bases. Germline-derived CDR1 and CDR2 are SGHTA and FQGNSA. The CDR3 DNA is TGTGCCAGCAGCCTGACAGGGGCGAGGGGCATTCAGTACTTC. Protein product: CASSLTGARGIQYF.

The chain uses TRBV7-8 and TRBJ1-1; D might be TRBD1 (5 bases). With 5 bases removed from V and 4 bases from J, the gap between germline ends came to 11 bases. Germline CDR1 SGHVS, CDR2 FQNEAQ. The CDR3 is 13 residues long. The CDR3 DNA reads as TGTGCCAGCAGCCCCGGTGGGGCCACTGAAGCTTTCTTT. It specifies CASSPGGATEAFF.

CDR3 bases: TGTGCCAGCAGCTTAGACAGGGGTGGCTACACCTTC. This gives the protein CASSLDRGGYTF. The chain uses TRBV7-9 and TRBJ1-2; TRBD1 matches at 7 bases. The germline V gene encodes CDR1 SEHNR and CDR2 FQNEAQ (reference sequence). CDR3 length equals 12 residues. The ends lost 1 base at V and 7 bases at J; junction bases unmatched: 0. The variable domain in full, with the rest retrieved from reference TRBV7-9 and TRBJ1-2, is DTGVSQNPRHKITKRGQNVTFRCDPISEHNRLYWYRQTLGQGPEFLTYFQNEAQLEKSRLLSDRFSAERPKGSFSTLEIQRTEQGDSAMYLCASSLDRGGYTFGSGTRLTVV.

The chain recombines TRBV9 with TRBJ2-3, with no clear D. The length of the CDR3 is 15 residues. Germline V CDR1 and CDR2: SGDLS, YYNGEE. The germline V and J ends were trimmed by 0 bases and 2 bases, with 10 bases remaining between them. The CDR3 sequence is CASSVGSLTTDTQYF. CDR3 bases: TGTGCCAGCAGCGTAGGGAGTCTTACCACAGATACGCAGTATTTT.

The chain employs TRBV5-1 and TRBJ1-1; no definite D call. Germline CDR1 is SGHRS and CDR2 is YFSETQ. Trimming cost V 0 bases and J 2 bases, with 8 bases left between them. CDR3 length equals 14 residues. CDR3 in amino acids: CASSLGHPNTEAFF. The CDR3 DNA follows: TGCGCCAGCAGCTTGGGACATCCTAACACTGAAGCTTTCTTT. Based on the CDR3 plus reference TRBV5-1 and TRBJ1-1, the full variable domain is KAGVTQTPRYLIKTRGQQVTLSCSPISGHRSVSWYQQTPGQGLQFLFEYFSETQRNKGNFPGRFSGRQFSNSRSEMNVSTLELGDSALYLCASSLGHPNTEAFFGQGTRLTVV.

J is TRBJ1-2 and V is TRBV4-3; perhaps TRBD1 as D (5 bases). Trimming left V 0 bases short and J 8 bases short, with 10 bases between. The germline V gene encodes CDR1 LGHNA and CDR2 YSLEER. There are 13 residues in the CDR3. CDR3 in DNA: TGCGCCAGCAGCCAAGATCTAGGGGCCGGCTACACCTTC. Its translation is CASSQDLGAGYTF.